Presented here are 8 T cell receptor beta chains from one specimen sequenced in a study of human CD8 memory T cell subsets (dated by TCRdb to the early 2020s). A Human TCR Profiling Kit was used to prepare UMI-labeled 5' RACE TCRbeta libraries. TCRdb reprocessed the reads, and each CDR3 protein sequence is entered once, without DNA. The sample table records about 20,000 distinct CDR3 sequences. The leading ten clones occupy 5% to 5.5% of the sample. The sample was CD8+ T cells from PBMCs. All receptors come from a human donor in good health.

The chain is built from TRBV2 and TRBJ2-7; as DNA is missing, the TRBD1 call by TCRdb cannot be tested. The CDR3 runs 15 residues. Germline CDR1 is SNHLY and CDR2 is FYNNEI. CDR3 sequence: CASSSGTGTSYEQYF.

The chain is built from TRBV6-5 and TRBJ2-7; TCRdb returns TRBD2, unconfirmable since there is no DNA. Germline CDR1 MNHEY, CDR2 SVGAGI. CDR3 length equals 14 residues. This CDR3 is CASSYASGAREQYF.

V is TRBV20-1 and J is TRBJ2-1; lacking DNA, the TRBD1 call made by TCRdb goes unchecked. CDR1 DFQATT and CDR2 SNEGSKA come from the germline V gene (reference sequence). The CDR3 spans 14 residues. The CDR3 protein is CSASGGQGNNEQFF.

The rearrangement links TRBV19 to TRBJ2-7; with no DNA, the TCRdb D assignment of TRBD1 cannot be verified. Looked up from germline, CDR1 is LNHDA and CDR2 is SQIVND (reference sequence). This CDR3 has 14 residues. CDR3 sequence: CASSYPGQGYEQYF.

J is TRBJ2-1 and V is TRBV15; checking the TCRdb D call of TRBD2 is not possible without DNA. This CDR3 is built from 15 residues. Germline V gene data show CDR1 as LNHNV and CDR2 as YYDKDF (reference sequence). The CDR3 loop is CATSRETSGGNEQFF.

This sequence joins TRBV28 and TRBJ1-2; checking the TCRdb D call of TRBD1 is not possible without DNA. CDR1 and CDR2 (germline): MDHEN, SYDVKM. The CDR3 loop spans 13 amino acids. CDR3 amino acids: CASSLKDRVGYTF.

V gene TRBV7-9 combines with J gene TRBJ2-3; TCRdb gives TRBD1 as the D gene, but with no DNA this cannot be confirmed. Germline V CDR1 and CDR2: SEHNR, FQNEAQ (reference sequence). This CDR3 has 13 residues. The CDR3 reads CASSHRQGETQYF.

This chain links TRBV2 with TRBJ2-7. From germline, CDR1 is SNHLY and CDR2 FYNNEI. The CDR3 consists of 11 residues. The CDR3 reads CASSWAYEQYF.